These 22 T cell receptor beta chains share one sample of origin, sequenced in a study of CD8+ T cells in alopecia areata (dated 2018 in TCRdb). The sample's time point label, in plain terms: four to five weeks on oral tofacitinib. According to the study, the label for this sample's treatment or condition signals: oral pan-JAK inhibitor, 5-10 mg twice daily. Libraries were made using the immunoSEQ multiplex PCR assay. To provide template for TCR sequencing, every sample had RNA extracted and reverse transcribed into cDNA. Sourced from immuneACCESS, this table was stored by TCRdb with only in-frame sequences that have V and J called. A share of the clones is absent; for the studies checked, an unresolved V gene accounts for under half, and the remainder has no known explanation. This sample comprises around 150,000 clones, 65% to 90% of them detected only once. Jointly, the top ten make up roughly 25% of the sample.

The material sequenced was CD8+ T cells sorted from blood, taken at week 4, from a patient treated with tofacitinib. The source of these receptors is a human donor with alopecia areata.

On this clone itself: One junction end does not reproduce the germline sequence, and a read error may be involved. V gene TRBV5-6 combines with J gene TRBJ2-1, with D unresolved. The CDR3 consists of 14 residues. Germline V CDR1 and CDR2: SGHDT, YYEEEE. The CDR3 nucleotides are TGTGCCAGCACCTTGGCTCTGGGGTACAATGAGCAGTTCTTC. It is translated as CASTLALGYNEQFF. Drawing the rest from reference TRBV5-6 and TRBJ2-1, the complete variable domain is DAGVTQSPTHLIKTRGQQVTLRCSPKSGHDTVSWYQQALGQGPQFIFQYYEEEERQRGNFPDRFSGHQFPNYSSELNVNALLLGDSALYLCASTLALGYNEQFFGPGTRLTVL.

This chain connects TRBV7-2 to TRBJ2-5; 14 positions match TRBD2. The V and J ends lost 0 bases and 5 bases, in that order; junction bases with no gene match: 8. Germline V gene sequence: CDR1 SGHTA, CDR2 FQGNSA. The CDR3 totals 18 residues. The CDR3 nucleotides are TGTGCCAGCAGCTTAGCGGGACTAGCGGGGGTCCTGGAGGAGACCCAGTACTTC. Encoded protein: CASSLAGLAGVLEETQYF.

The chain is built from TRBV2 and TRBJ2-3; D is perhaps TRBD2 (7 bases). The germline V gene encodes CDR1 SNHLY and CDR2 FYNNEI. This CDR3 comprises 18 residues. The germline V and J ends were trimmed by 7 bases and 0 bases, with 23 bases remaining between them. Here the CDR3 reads CASTEWAGDTTSTDTQYF. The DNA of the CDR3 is TGTGCCAGCACCGAGTGGGCGGGGGACACAACTAGCACAGATACGCAGTATTTT.

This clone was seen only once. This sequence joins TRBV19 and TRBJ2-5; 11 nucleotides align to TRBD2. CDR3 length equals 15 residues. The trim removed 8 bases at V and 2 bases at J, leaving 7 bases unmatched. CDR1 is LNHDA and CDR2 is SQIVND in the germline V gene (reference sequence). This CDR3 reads CASGLAGGRQETQYF. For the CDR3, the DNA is TGTGCCAGTGGTCTAGCGGGGGGTCGTCAAGAGACCCAGTACTTC.

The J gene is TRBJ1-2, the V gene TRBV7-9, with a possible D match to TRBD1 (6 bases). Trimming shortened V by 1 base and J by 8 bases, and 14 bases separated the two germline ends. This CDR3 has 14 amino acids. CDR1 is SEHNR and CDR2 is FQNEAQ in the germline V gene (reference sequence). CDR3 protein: CASSLGSTGNGYTF. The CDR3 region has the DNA TGTGCCAGCAGCTTAGGCTCCACAGGGAACGGCTACACCTTC.

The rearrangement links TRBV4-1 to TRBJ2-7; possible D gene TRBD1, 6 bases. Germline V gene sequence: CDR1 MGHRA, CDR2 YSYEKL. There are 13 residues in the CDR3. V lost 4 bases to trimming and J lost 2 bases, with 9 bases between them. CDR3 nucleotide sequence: TGCGCCAGCAGCCGACAGGCAGCCTACGAGCAGTACTTC. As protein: CASSRQAAYEQYF.

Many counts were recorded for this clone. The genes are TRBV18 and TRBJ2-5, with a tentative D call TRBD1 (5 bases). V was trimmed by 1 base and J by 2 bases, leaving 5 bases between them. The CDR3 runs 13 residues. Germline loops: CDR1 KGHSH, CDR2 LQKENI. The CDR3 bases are TGTGCCAGCTCACCACGACAGCAAGAGACCCAGTACTTC. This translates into CASSPRQQETQYF.

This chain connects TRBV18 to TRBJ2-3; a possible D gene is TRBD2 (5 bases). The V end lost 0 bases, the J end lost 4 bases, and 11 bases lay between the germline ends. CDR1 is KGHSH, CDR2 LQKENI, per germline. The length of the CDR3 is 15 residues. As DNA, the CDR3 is TGTGCCAGCTCACCACCGGATTCGAGGGCAGATACGCAGTATTTT. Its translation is CASSPPDSRADTQYF.

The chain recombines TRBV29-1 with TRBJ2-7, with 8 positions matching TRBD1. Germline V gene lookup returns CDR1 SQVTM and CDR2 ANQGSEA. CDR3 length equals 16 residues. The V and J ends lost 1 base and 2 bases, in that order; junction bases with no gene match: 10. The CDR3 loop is CSVEVGRTGNTYEQYF. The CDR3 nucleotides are TGCAGCGTTGAAGTTGGGCGGACAGGGAACACCTACGAGCAGTACTTC.

CDR3 sequence (DNA): TGCAGCGTCCGGGGACAGGGGGCGACTGGAAACACCATATATTTT. It is translated as CSVRGQGATGNTIYF. V is TRBV29-1 and J is TRBJ1-3, with 12 bases matching TRBD1. Germline CDR1 reads SQVTM; CDR2 reads ANQGSEA. The CDR3 length is 15 residues. After removal of 6 bases from V and 2 bases from J, the junction contained 5 bases not matched to a gene.

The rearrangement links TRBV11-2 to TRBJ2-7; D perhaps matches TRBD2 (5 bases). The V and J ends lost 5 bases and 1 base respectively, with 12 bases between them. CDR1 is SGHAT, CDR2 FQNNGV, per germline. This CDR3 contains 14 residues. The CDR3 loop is CASSPGPGSYEQYF. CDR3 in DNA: TGTGCCAGCAGCCCCGGGCCGGGGTCCTACGAGCAGTACTTC.

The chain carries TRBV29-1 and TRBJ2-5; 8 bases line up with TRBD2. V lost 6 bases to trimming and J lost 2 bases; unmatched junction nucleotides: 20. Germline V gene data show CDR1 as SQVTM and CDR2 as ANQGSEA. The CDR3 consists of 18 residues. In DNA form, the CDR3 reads TGCAGCGTCGGAGCGCCCTTGCGGGGGGCCCTAATACAAGAGACCCAGTACTTC. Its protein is CSVGAPLRGALIQETQYF. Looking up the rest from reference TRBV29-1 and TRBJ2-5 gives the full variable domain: SAVISQKPSRDICQRGTSLTIQCQVDSQVTMMFWYRQQPGQSLTLIATANQGSEATYESGFVIDKFPISRPNLTFSTLTVSNMSPEDSSIYLCSVGAPLRGALIQETQYFGPGTRLLVL.

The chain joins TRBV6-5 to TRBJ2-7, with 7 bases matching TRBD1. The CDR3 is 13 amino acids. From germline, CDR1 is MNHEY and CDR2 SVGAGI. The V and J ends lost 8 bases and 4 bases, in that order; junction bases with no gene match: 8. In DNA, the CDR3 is TGTGCCAGCGGCCACAGGGGAAGATACGAGCAGTACTTC. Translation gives CASGHRGRYEQYF.

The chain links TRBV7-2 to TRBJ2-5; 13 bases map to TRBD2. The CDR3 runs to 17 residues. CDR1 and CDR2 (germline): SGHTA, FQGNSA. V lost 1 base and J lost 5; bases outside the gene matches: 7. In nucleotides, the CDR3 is TGTGCCAGCAGCTTAGTGGCGGGGACTAGCGGGGTGGAGACCCAGTACTTC. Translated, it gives CASSLVAGTSGVETQYF.

The CDR3 is CASSSGGVDGGNTIYF. Written as DNA, the CDR3 is TGTGCCAGCAGTTCCGGCGGTGTGGACGGTGGAAACACCATATATTTT. The chain joins TRBV6-5 to TRBJ1-3, with unresolved D. The CDR3 sequence is 16 residues long. Trimming took off 4 bases at V and 3 bases at J, with 16 bases between the two ends. Germline-derived CDR1 and CDR2 are MNHEY and SVGAGI.

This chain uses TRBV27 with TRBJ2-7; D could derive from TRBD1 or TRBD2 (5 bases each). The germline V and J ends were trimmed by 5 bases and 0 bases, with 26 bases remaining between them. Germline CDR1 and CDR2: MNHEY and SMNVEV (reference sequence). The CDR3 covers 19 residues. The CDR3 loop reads CASSPKSPGDRPNSYEQYF. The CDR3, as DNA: TGTGCCAGCAGTCCGAAATCACCCGGGGACCGTCCGAACTCCTACGAGCAGTACTTC.

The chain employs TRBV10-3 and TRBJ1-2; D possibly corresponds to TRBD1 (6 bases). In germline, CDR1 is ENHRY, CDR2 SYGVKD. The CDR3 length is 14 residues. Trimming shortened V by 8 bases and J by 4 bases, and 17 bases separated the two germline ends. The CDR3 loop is CAIPSDSETYGYTF. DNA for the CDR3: TGTGCCATCCCCTCGGACAGTGAAACCTATGGCTACACCTTC.

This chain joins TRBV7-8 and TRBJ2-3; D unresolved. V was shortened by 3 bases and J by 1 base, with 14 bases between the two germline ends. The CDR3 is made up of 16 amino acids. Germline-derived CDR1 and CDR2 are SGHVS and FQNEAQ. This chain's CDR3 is CASSFPMSEGTDTQYF. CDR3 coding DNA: TGTGCCAGCAGCTTCCCGATGAGCGAGGGCACAGATACGCAGTATTTT. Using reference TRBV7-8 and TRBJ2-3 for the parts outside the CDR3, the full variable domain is GAGVSQSPRYKVAKRGQDVALRCDPISGHVSLFWYQQALGQGPEFLTYFQNEAQLDKSGLPSDRFFAERPEGSVSTLKIQRTQQEDSAVYLCASSFPMSEGTDTQYFGPGTRLTVL.

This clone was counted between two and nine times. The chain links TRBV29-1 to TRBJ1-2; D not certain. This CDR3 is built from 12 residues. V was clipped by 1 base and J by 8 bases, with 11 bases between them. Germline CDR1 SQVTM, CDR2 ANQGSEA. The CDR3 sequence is CSVEGLEGGYTF. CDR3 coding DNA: TGCAGCGTTGAAGGGCTTGAGGGAGGCTACACCTTC.

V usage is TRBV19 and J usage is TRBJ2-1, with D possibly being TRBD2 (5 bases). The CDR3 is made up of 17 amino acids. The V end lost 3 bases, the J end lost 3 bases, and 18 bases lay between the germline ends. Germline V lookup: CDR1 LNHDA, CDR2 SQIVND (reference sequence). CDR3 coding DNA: TGTGCCAGTAGTATTACCCCCCTAGAGGGAAACTACAATGAGCAGTTCTTC. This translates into CASSITPLEGNYNEQFF.

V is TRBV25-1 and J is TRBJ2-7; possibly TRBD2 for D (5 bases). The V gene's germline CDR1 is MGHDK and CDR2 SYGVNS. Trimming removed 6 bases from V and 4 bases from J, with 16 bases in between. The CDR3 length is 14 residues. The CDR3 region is CASRKDGWEYEQYF. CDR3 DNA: TGTGCCAGCAGAAAGGACGGTTGGGAGTACGAGCAGTACTTC.

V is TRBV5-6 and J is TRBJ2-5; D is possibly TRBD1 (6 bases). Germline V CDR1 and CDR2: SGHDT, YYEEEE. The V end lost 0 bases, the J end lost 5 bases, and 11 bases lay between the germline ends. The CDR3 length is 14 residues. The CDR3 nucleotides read TGTGCCAGCAGCTTGGAGGTGGGGGCGGAGACCCAGTACTTC. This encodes CASSLEVGAETQYF.